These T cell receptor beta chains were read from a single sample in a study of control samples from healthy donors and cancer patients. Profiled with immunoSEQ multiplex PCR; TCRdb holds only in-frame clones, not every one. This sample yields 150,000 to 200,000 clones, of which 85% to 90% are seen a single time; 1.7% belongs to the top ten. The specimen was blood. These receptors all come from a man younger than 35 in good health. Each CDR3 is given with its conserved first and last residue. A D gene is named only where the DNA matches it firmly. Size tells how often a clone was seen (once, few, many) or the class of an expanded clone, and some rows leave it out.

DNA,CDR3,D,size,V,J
TGTGCCAGCAGCTTAGCGAGACAGAGTGCCCAGCATTTT,CASSLARQSAQHF,-,-,TRBV11-2,TRBJ1-5
TGTGCCAGCAGCCCACTTGGGAACAGGGGGCTTTACGAGCAGTACTTC,CASSPLGNRGLYEQYF,TRBD1,-,TRBV6-2/TRBV6-3,TRBJ2-7
TGTGCCAGCAGCTTAGATGGGGATGAGCAGTTCTTC,CASSLDGDEQFF,-,-,TRBV7-9,TRBJ2-1
TGTGCCAGCAGCCGGACAGGGGGGCCCTACGAGCAGTACTTC,CASSRTGGPYEQYF,TRBD1,-,TRBV9,TRBJ2-7
TGCGCCAGCAGCCAGACCCCCCAATACGAGCAGTACTTC,CASSQTPQYEQYF,-,-,TRBV4-1,TRBJ2-7
TGTGCCAGCAGCTTCGGGGATAATTCACCCCTCCACTTT,CASSFGDNSPLHF,-,once,TRBV7-9,TRBJ1-6
TGTGCCAGCAGCTACCCCCGTGGCTCCTACGAGCAGTACTTC,CASSYPRGSYEQYF,-,once,TRBV28,TRBJ2-7
TGCGCCAGCAGCCAAGAAAACGGGGGAGGGGTGTATGGCTACACCTTC,CASSQENGGGVYGYTF,-,-,TRBV4-1,TRBJ1-2
TGTGCCAGCAGCTTTGATGGGGAAACCACAGATACGCAGTATTTT,CASSFDGETTDTQYF,-,once,TRBV7-2,TRBJ2-3
TGTGCCAGCAGCTTAGCAGGGGGTCCCTACGAGCAGTACTTC,CASSLAGGPYEQYF,-,-,TRBV7-2,TRBJ2-7
TGTGCCAGCAGCTTAGGGGCTAGCGGGGGGACCGGGGAGCTGTTTTTT,CASSLGASGGTGELFF,TRBD2,-,TRBV7-2,TRBJ2-2
TGCGCCAGCAGCTTGGCCTACAATGAGCAGTTCTTC,CASSLAYNEQFF,-,-,TRBV5-1,TRBJ2-1
TGTGCCAGCAGCTTAGGACCGACGAACACCGGGGAGCTGTTTTTT,CASSLGPTNTGELFF,-,-,TRBV11-2,TRBJ2-2
TGTGCCAGCAGCGTCCTCGGGATCCCCAACTACGAGCAGTACTTC,CASSVLGIPNYEQYF,-,-,TRBV5-5,TRBJ2-7
TGTGCCAGCAGTTACTCGAACCCTGGGACAGGCGATCAAGAGACCCAGTACTTC,CASSYSNPGTGDQETQYF,TRBD1,few,TRBV6-2/TRBV6-3,TRBJ2-5
TGTGCCAGTCTATCTAACAATCAGCCCCAGCATTTT,CASLSNNQPQHF,-,-,TRBV28,TRBJ1-5
TGTGCCTGGAGTGTACCCGAAAACACCGGGGAGCTGTTTTTT,CAWSVPENTGELFF,-,-,TRBV30,TRBJ2-2
TGCGCCAGCAGGAAACAGGTATTAGGCTATGATGATTTCTACTTC,CASRKQVLGYDDFYF,-,-,TRBV10-1,TRBJ2-7
TGTGCCAGCAGCGTAGGGGGCGTAGGGGGCTCCTACGAGCAGTACTTC,CASSVGGVGGSYEQYF,-,-,TRBV9,TRBJ2-7
TGTGCCAGCAGCCCCCAGTCGGGGGGGAACTACGAGCAGTACTTC,CASSPQSGGNYEQYF,TRBD2,-,TRBV3-1/TRBV3-2,TRBJ2-7
TGTGCCAGCAGCTTAGCCAGGGGACATGAGCAGTTCTTC,CASSLARGHEQFF,-,-,TRBV7-3,TRBJ2-1
TGTGCCAGCGCTAAACAAAGGGGCGATGGCTACACCTTC,CASAKQRGDGYTF,-,once,TRBV6-5,TRBJ1-2
TGTGCCAGTAGCACCCCGGGGACAGGGGTCAATCAGCCCCAGCATTTT,CASSTPGTGVNQPQHF,TRBD1,-,TRBV19,TRBJ1-5